The sequence of this T cell receptor beta chain was determined in a study of T cells in tuberculosis. Clones were read by immunoSEQ multiplex PCR, and TCRdb kept only the in-frame ones, dropping some. The table includes tens of thousands of clones, approximately 91% detected once. The CDR3 covers 15 residues. Thawed, overnight-rested PBMC were stained with GMM-loaded CD1B tetramer, viability dye and anti-CD3, then sorted. The CD1B tetramers carried C32 glucose monomycolate purified from Rhodococcus equi. The specimen was CD1b-GMM tetramer-negative cells sorted from PBMCs. The rearrangement links TRBV21-1 to TRBJ1-3; the listed D gene, TRBD1, was not tested against the DNA. TRBV21-1 is flagged as a pseudogene. The source is an adult woman with latent tuberculosis. CDR3 sequence reads: CASKGQGAYGNTIYF. DNA for the CDR3: TGTGCCAGCAAGGGACAGGGGGCGTATGGAAACACCATATATTTT.